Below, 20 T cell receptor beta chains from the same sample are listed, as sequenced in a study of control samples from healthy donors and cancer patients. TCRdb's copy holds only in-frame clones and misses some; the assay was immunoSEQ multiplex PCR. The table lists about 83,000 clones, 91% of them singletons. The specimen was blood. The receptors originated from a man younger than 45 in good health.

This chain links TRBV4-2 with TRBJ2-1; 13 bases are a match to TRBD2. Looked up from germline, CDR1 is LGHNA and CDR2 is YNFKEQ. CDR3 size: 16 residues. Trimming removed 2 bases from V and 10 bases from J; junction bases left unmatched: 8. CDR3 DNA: TGTGCCAGCAGCCAACCTACTAGCGGGGGGGACGGGGAGCAGTTCTTC. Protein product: CASSQPTSGGDGEQFF.

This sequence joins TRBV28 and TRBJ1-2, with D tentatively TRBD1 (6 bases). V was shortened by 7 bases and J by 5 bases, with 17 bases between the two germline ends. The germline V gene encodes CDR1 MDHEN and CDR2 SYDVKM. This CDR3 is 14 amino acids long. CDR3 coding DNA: TGTGCCAGCATTTCCAGGGGCCGCTGGTATGGCTACACCTTC. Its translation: CASISRGRWYGYTF.

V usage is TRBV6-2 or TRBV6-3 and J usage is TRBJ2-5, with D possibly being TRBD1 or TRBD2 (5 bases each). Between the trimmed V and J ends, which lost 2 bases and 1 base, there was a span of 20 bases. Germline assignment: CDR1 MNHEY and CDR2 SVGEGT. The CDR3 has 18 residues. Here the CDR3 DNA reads TGTGCCAGCAGTTACCCCCACCTCCGGGACGGATTCCAAGAGACCCAGTACTTC. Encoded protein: CASSYPHLRDGFQETQYF.

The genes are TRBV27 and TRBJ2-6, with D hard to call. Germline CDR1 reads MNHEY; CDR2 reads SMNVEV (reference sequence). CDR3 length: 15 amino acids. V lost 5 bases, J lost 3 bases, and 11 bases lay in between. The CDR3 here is CASSPWNGGANVLTF. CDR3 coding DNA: TGTGCCAGCAGTCCCTGGAACGGTGGGGCCAACGTCCTGACTTTC.

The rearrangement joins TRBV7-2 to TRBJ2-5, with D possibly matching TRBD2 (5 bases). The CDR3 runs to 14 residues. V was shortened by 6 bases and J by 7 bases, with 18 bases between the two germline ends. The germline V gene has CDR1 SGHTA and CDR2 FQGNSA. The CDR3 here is CASSRAVPSGTQYF. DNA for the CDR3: TGTGCCAGCAGTAGAGCGGTCCCATCGGGGACCCAGTACTTC. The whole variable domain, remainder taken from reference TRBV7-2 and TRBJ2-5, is GAGVSQSPSNKVTEKGKDVELRCDPISGHTALYWYRQSLGQGLEFLIYFQGNSAPDKSGLPSDRFSAERTGGSVSTLTIQRTQQEDSAVYLCASSRAVPSGTQYFGPGTRLLVL.

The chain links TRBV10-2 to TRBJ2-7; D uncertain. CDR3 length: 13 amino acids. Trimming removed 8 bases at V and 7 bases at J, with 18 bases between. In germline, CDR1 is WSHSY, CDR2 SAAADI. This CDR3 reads CASATPSPREQYF. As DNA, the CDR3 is TGCGCCAGCGCTACTCCTTCCCCTCGGGAGCAGTACTTC.

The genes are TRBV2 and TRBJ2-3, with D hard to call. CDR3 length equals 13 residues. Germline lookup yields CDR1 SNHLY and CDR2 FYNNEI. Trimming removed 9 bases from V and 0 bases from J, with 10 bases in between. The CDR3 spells CARKEDSTDTQYF. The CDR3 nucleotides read TGTGCCAGGAAAGAAGACAGCACAGATACGCAGTATTTT.

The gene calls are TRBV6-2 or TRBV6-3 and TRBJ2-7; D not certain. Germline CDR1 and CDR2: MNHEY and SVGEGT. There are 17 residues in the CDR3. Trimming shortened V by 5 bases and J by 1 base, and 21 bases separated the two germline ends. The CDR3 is CASSMGFGAITSYEQYF. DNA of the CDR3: TGTGCCAGCAGTATGGGCTTCGGCGCCATAACTTCCTACGAGCAGTACTTC.

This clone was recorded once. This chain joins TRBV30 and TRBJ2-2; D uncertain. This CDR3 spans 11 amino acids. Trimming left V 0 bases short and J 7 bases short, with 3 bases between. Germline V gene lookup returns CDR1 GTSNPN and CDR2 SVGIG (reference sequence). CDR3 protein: CAWSVFGELFF. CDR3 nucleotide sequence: TGTGCCTGGAGTGTTTTCGGGGAGCTGTTTTTT.

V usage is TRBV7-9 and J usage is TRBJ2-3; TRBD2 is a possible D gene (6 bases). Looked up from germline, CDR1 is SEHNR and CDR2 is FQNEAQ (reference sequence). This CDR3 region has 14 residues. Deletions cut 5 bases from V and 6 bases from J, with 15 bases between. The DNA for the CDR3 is TGTGCCAGCAGCCGAGGGGCTGGGGGGGATACGCAGTATTTT. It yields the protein CASSRGAGGDTQYF.

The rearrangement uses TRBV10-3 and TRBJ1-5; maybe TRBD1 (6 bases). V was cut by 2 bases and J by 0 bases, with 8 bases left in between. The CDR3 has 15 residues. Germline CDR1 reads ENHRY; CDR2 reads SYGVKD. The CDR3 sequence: CAISERTDSNQPQHF. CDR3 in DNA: TGTGCCATCAGTGAGCGGACAGATAGCAATCAGCCCCAGCATTTT.

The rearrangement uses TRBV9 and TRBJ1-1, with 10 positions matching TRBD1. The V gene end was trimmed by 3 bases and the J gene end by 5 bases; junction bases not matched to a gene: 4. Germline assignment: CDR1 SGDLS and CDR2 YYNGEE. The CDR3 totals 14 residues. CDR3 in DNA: TGTGCCAGCAGCGCGACAGGGGGCGATACTGAAGCTTTCTTT. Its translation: CASSATGGDTEAFF.

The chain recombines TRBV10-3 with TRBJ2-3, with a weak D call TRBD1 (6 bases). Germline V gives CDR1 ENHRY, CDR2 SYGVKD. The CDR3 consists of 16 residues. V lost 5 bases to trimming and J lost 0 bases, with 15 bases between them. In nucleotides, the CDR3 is TGTGCCATCAGTCCTGGACAGACCTCTAGCACAGATACGCAGTATTTT. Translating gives CAISPGQTSSTDTQYF.

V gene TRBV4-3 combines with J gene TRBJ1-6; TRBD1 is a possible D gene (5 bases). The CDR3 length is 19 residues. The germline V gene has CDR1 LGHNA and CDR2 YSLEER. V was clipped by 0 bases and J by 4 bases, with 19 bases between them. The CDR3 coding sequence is TGCGCCAGCAGCCAAGACCTCCCCTACACTGACAGTTATAATTCACCCCTCCACTTT. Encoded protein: CASSQDLPYTDSYNSPLHF.

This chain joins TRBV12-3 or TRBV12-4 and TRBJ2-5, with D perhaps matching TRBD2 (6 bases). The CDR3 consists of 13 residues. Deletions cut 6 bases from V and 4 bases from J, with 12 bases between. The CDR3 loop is CASRPPGLETQYF. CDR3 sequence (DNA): TGTGCCAGCAGACCTCCGGGACTAGAGACCCAGTACTTC.

Written as DNA, the CDR3 is TGTGCCAGCAGCTTGGGCCAAACGAACACCGGGGAGCTGTTTTTT. This sequence encodes CASSLGQTNTGELFF. The rearrangement links TRBV11-3 to TRBJ2-2; no definite D call. V was cut by 3 bases and J by 0 bases, with 8 bases left in between. Germline lookup yields CDR1 SGHNT and CDR2 YENEEA. The CDR3 sequence is 15 residues long.

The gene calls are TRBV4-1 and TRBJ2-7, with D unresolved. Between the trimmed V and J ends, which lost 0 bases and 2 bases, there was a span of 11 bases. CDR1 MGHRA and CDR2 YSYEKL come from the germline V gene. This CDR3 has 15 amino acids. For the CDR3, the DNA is TGCGCCAGCAGCCAAGATTTTGCAGCTACCTACGAGCAGTACTTC. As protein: CASSQDFAATYEQYF.

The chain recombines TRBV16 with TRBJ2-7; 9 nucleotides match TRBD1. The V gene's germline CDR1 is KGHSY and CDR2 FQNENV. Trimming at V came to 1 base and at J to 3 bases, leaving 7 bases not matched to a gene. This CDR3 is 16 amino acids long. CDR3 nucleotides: TGTGCCAGCAGCCAATTTTCGACAGGGGGAGTCTACGAGCAGTACTTC. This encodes CASSQFSTGGVYEQYF.

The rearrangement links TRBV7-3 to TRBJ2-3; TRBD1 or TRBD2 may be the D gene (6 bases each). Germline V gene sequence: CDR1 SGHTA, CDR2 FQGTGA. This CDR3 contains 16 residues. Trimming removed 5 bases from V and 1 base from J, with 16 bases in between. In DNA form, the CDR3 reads TGTGCCAGCAGCCCCCAGGGTGGGGGGCGCACAGATACGCAGTATTTT. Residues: CASSPQGGGRTDTQYF.

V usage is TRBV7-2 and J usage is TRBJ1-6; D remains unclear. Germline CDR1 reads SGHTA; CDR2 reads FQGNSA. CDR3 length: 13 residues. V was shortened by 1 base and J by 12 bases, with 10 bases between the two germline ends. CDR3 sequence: CASSLEGRGPLHF. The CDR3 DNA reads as TGTGCCAGCAGCTTAGAGGGAAGAGGACCCCTCCACTTT.